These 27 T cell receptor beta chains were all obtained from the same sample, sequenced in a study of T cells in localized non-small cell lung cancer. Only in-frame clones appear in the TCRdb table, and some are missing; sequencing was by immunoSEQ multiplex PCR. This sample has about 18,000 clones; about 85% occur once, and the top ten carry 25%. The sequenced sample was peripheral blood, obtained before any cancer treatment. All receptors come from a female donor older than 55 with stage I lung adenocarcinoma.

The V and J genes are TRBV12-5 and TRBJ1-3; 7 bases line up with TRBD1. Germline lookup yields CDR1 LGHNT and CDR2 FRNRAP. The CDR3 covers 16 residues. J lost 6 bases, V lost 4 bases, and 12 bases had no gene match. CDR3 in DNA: TGTGCTAGTGGTTCAGGTGGGGGACAGACTTTAAACACCATATATTTT. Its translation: CASGSGGGQTLNTIYF.

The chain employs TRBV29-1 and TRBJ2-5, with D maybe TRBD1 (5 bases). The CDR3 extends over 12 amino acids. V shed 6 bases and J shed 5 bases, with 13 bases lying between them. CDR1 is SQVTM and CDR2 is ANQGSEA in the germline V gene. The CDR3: CSVLRVGETQYF. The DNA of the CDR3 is TGCAGCGTCCTCAGGGTGGGGGAGACCCAGTACTTC.

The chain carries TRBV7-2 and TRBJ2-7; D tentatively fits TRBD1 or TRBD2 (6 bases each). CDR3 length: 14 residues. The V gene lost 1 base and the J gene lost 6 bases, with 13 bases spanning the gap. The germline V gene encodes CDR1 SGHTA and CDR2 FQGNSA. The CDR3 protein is CASSLEGGIGEQYF. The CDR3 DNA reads TGTGCCAGCAGCTTAGAGGGGGGAATAGGCGAGCAGTACTTC.

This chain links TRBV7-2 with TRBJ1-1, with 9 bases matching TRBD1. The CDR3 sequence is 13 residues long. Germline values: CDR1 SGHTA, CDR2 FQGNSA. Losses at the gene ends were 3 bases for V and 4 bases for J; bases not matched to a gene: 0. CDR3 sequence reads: CASSLTGGTEAFF. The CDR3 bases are TGTGCCAGCAGCTTGACAGGGGGCACTGAAGCTTTCTTT.

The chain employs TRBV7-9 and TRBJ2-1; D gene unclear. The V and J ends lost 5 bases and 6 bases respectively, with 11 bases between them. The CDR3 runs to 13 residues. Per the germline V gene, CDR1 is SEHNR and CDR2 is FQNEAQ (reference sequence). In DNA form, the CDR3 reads TGTGCCAGCAGCCACCCGAACCCCAATGAGCAGTTCTTC. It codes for CASSHPNPNEQFF.

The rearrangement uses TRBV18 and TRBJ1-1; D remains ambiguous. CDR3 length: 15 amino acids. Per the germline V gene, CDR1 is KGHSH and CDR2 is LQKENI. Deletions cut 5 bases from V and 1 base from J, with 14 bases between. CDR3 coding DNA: TGTGCCAGCTCATTCGGTATACCCTCGAACACTGAAGCTTTCTTT. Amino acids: CASSFGIPSNTEAFF.

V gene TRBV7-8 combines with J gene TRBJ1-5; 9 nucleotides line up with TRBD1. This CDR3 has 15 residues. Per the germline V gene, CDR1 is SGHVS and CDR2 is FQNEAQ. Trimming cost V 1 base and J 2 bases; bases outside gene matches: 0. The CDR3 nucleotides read TGTGCCAGCAGCTTAGGGACAGGGGGCAATCAGCCCCAGCATTTT. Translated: CASSLGTGGNQPQHF.

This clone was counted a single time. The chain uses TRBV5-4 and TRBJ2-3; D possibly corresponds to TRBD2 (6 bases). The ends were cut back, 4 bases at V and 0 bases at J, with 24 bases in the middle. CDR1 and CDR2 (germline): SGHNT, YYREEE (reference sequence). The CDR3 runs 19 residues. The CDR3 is CASSPGGIGSILSTDTQYF. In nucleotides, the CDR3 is TGTGCCAGCAGCCCCGGAGGGATCGGTTCAATTCTAAGCACAGATACGCAGTATTTT.

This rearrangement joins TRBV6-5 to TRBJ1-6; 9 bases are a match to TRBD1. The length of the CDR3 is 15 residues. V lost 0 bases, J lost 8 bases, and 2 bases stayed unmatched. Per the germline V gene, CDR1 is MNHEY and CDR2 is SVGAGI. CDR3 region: CASSYSWDRDSPLHF. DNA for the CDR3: TGTGCCAGCAGTTACTCATGGGACAGGGATTCACCCCTCCACTTT.

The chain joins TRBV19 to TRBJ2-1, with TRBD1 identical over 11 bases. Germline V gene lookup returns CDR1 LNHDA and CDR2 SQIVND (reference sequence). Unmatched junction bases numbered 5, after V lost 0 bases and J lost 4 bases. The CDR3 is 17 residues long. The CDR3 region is CASSIESGTGGYNEQFF. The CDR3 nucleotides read TGTGCCAGTAGTATAGAATCAGGGACAGGGGGTTACAATGAGCAGTTCTTC.

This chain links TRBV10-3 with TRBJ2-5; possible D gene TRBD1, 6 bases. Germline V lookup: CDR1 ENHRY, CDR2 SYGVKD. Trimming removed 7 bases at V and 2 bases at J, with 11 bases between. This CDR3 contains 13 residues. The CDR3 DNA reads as TGTGCCATCATGGGGGCAGAACAAGAGACCCAGTACTTC. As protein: CAIMGAEQETQYF.

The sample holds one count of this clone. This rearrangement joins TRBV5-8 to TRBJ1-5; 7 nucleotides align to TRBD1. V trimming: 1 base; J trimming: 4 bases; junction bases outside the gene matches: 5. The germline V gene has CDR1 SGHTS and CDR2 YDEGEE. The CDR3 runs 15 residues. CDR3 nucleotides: TGTGCCAGCAGCTTGACCGGGACAGAGAATCAGCCCCAGCATTTT. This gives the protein CASSLTGTENQPQHF.

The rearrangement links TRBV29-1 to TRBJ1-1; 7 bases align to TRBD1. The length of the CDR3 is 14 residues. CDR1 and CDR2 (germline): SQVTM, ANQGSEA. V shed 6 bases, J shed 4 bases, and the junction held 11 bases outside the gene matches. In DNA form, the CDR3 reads TGCAGCGTGGGTTCCGCAGGGGGATCCACTGAAGCTTTCTTT. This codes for CSVGSAGGSTEAFF. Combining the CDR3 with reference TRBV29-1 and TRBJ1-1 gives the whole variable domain SAVISQKPSRDICQRGTSLTIQCQVDSQVTMMFWYRQQPGQSLTLIATANQGSEATYESGFVIDKFPISRPNLTFSTLTVSNMSPEDSSIYLCSVGSAGGSTEAFFGQGTRLTVV.

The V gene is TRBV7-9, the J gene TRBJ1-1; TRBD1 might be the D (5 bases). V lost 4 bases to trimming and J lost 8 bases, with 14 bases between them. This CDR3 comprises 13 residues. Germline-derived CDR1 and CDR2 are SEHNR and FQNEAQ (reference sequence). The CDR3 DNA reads TGTGCCAGCAGCTGGAGTACAGGAACCGAAGCTTTCTTT. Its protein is CASSWSTGTEAFF.

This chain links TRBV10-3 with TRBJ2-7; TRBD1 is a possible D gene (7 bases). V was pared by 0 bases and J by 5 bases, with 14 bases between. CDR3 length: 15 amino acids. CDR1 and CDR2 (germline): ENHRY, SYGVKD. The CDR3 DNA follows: TGTGCCATCAGTGAGTCGGGCGACAGGGAGGACGAGCAGTACTTC. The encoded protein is CAISESGDREDEQYF.

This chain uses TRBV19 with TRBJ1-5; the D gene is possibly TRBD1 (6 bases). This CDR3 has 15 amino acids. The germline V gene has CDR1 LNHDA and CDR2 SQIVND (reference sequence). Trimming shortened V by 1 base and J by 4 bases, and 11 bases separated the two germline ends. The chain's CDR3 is CASSIGFRGNQPQHF. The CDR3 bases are TGTGCCAGTAGTATAGGTTTCAGGGGTAATCAGCCCCAGCATTTT.

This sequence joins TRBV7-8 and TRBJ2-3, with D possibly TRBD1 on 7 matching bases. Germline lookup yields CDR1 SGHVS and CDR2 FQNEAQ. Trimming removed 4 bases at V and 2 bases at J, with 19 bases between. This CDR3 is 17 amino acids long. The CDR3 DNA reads TGTGCCAGCAGCTCCGTGGCAGGGGGGAAACACACAGATACGCAGTATTTT. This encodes CASSSVAGGKHTDTQYF.

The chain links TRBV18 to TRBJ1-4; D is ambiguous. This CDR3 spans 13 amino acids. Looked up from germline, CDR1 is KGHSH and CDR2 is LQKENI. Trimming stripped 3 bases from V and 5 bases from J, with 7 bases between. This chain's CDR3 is CASSPNGNEKLFF. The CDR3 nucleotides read TGTGCCAGCTCACCGAACGGGAATGAAAAACTGTTTTTT.

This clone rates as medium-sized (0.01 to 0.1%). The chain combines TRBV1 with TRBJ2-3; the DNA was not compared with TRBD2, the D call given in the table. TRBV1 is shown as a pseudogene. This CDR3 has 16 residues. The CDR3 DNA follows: TGCACCAGCAGGCGATCCGGGACTCCCAAACCAGATACGCAGTATTTT. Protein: CTSRRSGTPKPDTQYF.

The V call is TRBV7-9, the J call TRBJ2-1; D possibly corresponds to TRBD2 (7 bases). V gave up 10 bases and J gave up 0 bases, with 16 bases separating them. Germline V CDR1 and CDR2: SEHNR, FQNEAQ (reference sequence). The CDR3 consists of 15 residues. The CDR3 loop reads CATRGAESSYNEQFF. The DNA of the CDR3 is TGTGCCACCCGGGGGGCAGAAAGCTCCTACAATGAGCAGTTCTTC. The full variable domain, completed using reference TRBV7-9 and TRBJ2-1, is DTGVSQNPRHKITKRGQNVTFRCDPISEHNRLYWYRQTLGQGPEFLTYFQNEAQLEKSRLLSDRFSAERPKGSFSTLEIQRTEQGDSAMYLCATRGAESSYNEQFFGPGTRLTVL.

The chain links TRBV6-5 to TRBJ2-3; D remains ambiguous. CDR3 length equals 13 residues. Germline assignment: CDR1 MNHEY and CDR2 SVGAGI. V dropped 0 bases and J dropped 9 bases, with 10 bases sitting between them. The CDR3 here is CASSYSGAWTQYF. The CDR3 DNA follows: TGTGCCAGCAGTTACTCTGGTGCGTGGACGCAGTATTTT.

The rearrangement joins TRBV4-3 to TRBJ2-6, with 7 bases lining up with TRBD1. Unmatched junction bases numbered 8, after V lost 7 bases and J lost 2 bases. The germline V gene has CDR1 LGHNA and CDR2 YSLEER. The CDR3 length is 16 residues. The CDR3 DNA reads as TGCGCCAGCACCAGACAGGGAACCGCTGGGGCCAACGTCCTGACTTTC. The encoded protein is CASTRQGTAGANVLTF.

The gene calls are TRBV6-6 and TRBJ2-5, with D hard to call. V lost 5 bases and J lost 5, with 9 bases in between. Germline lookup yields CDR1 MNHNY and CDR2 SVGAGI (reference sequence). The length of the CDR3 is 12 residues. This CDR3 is CASSPNAETQYF. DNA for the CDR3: TGTGCCAGCAGTCCGAATGCGGAGACCCAGTACTTC.

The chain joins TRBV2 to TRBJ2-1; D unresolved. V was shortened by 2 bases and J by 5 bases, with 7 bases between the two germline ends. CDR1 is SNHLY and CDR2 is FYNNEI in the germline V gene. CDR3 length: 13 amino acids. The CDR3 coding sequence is TGTGCCAGCAGTGAATGGCGGCACAATGAGCAGTTCTTC. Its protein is CASSEWRHNEQFF. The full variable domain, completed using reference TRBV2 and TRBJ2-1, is EPEVTQTPSHQVTQMGQEVILRCVPISNHLYFYWYRQILGQKVEFLVSFYNNEISEKSEIFDDQFSVERPDGSNFTLKIRSTKLEDSAMYFCASSEWRHNEQFFGPGTRLTVL.

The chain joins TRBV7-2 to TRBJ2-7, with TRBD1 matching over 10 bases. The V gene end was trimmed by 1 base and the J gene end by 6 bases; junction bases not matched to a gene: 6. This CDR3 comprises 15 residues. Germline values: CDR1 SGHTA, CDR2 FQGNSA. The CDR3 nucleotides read TGTGCCAGCAGCTTAGAAGGACAGGGGGTCTCCGAGCAGTACTTC. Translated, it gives CASSLEGQGVSEQYF.

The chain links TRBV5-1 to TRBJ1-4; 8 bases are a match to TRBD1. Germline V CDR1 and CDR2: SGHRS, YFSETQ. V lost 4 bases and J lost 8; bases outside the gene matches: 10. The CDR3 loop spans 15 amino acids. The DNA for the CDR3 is TGCGCCAGCAGCCCCAACCCGACAGGGGTAGAAAAACTGTTTTTT. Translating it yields CASSPNPTGVEKLFF.

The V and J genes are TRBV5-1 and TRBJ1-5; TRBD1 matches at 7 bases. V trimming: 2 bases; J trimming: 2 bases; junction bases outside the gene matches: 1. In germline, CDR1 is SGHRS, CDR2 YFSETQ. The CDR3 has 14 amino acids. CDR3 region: CASSFTGGNQPQHF. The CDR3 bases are TGCGCCAGCAGCTTTACAGGGGGCAATCAGCCCCAGCATTTT. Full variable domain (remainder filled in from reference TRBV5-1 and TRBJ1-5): KAGVTQTPRYLIKTRGQQVTLSCSPISGHRSVSWYQQTPGQGLQFLFEYFSETQRNKGNFPGRFSGRQFSNSRSEMNVSTLELGDSALYLCASSFTGGNQPQHFGDGTRLSIL.